These 24 T cell receptor beta chains share one sample of origin, sequenced in a study of blood T cell repertoires in COVID-19 (dated by TCRdb to about 2020). The library was generated by the immunoSEQ multiplex PCR assay. TCRdb carries this immuneACCESS record with in-frame sequences only. Its versions omit some clonotypes, under half of them owing to an unresolved V gene in the studies checked, with the rest unexplained. The sample records approximately 130,000 clones, almost 85% of which are singletons. The top ten clonotypes cover 9.5% to 15% of the sample. Sequenced material: peripheral blood. These receptor sequences come from a human donor in a cohort sampled during active COVID-19.

This sequence joins TRBV29-1 and TRBJ2-7, with 12 bases that match TRBD1. This CDR3 contains 15 residues. Germline CDR1 and CDR2: SQVTM and ANQGSEA. V lost 6 bases and J lost 3; bases outside the gene matches: 9. The CDR3 spells CSVGAGTGGFYEQYF. Here the CDR3 DNA reads TGCAGCGTCGGGGCCGGGACAGGGGGCTTCTACGAGCAGTACTTC.

The chain joins TRBV19 to TRBJ1-2; weak D call: TRBD1 (5 bases). The CDR3 contains 13 residues. Germline-derived CDR1 and CDR2 are LNHDA and SQIVND (reference sequence). The V end was cut by 3 bases, the J end by 4 bases, with 9 bases between. Here the CDR3 reads CASSISGGYGYTF. CDR3 DNA sequence: TGTGCCAGTAGTATCTCGGGGGGCTATGGCTACACCTTC.

The CDR3 protein is CASSLDGGGAADTQYF. CDR3 in DNA: TGCGCCAGCAGCTTGGATGGCGGGGGGGCGGCGGATACGCAGTATTTT. The chain is built from TRBV5-1 and TRBJ2-3; 9 bases are shared with TRBD2. V lost 0 bases and J lost 6; bases outside the gene matches: 8. The germline CDR1 and CDR2 sequences are SGHRS and YFSETQ. The CDR3 loop spans 16 amino acids.

The chain uses TRBV18 and TRBJ1-1; D gene uncertain. The V end lost 4 bases, the J end lost 4 bases, and 16 bases lay between the germline ends. Germline V gene sequence: CDR1 KGHSH, CDR2 LQKENI. This CDR3 contains 15 residues. The CDR3, as DNA: TGTGCCAGCTCACTCCAGAAGGACTGGGGCACTGAAGCTTTCTTT. Residues: CASSLQKDWGTEAFF.

This CDR3 is CASSQGIQADADTQYF. CDR3 DNA: TGCGCCAGCAGCCAAGGAATACAGGCGGACGCAGATACGCAGTATTTT. The chain links TRBV4-1 to TRBJ2-3; tentatively, D is TRBD1 (5 bases). The CDR3 spans 16 residues. Trimming cost V 1 base and J 4 bases, with 15 bases left between them. Germline lookup yields CDR1 MGHRA and CDR2 YSYEKL.

The gene calls are TRBV18 and TRBJ1-2; 7 bases line up with TRBD1. V gave up 3 bases and J gave up 10 bases; unmatched junction bases: 11. Germline lookup yields CDR1 KGHSH and CDR2 LQKENI. The CDR3 consists of 14 residues. The DNA for the CDR3 is TGTGCCAGCTCACCCCCAGGGGGGCAAATCGACTACACCTTC. Its protein is CASSPPGGQIDYTF.

A few counts support this clone. This chain uses TRBV12-3 or TRBV12-4 with TRBJ1-3; a possible D gene is TRBD1 (6 bases). V lost 11 bases, J lost 9 bases, and 14 bases lay in between. The CDR3 is made up of 11 amino acids. CDR3 nucleotides: TGTGCCGGACAACCAGGGGTCACCATATATTTT. Protein product: CAGQPGVTIYF.

The chain carries TRBV19 and TRBJ1-1; 7 nucleotides align to TRBD1. J was trimmed by 4 bases and V by 3 bases; bases with no gene match: 17. CDR3 length: 18 residues. Germline V CDR1 and CDR2: LNHDA, SQIVND (reference sequence). CDR3 sequence: CASSMERGPFGGSTEAFF. CDR3 sequence (DNA): TGTGCCAGTAGTATGGAAAGGGGGCCCTTTGGCGGAAGCACTGAAGCTTTCTTT.

The rearrangement uses TRBV19 and TRBJ2-7; 10 bases align to TRBD2. From germline, CDR1 is LNHDA and CDR2 SQIVND (reference sequence). V was clipped by 3 bases and J by 1 base; unmatched bases: 3. The CDR3 consists of 15 residues. The DNA for the CDR3 is TGTGCCAGTAGTATTCAGCGGGGGGGTTCCTACGAGCAGTACTTC. Translating it yields CASSIQRGGSYEQYF. Complete variable domain (other parts from reference TRBV19 and TRBJ2-7): DGGITQSPKYLFRKEGQNVTLSCEQNLNHDAMYWYRQDPGQGLRLIYYSQIVNDFQKGDIAEGYSVSREKKESFPLTVTSAQKNPTAFYLCASSIQRGGSYEQYFGPGTRLTVT.

The chain is built from TRBV6-5 and TRBJ2-4, with a possible D match to TRBD1 (5 bases). Trimming took off 2 bases at V and 1 base at J, with 9 bases between the two ends. Germline CDR1 is MNHEY and CDR2 is SVGAGI. This CDR3 region has 15 residues. The CDR3 DNA reads as TGTGCCAGCAGTTACCGCGCAGGGGCCAAAAACATTCAGTACTTC. Translating it yields CASSYRAGAKNIQYF.

The rearrangement uses TRBV27 and TRBJ2-1, with a weak D call TRBD2 (5 bases). V gave up 6 bases and J gave up 7 bases, with 13 bases separating them. The CDR3 sequence is 13 residues long. Germline V lookup: CDR1 MNHEY, CDR2 SMNVEV (reference sequence). CDR3 bases: TGTGCCAGCAGACTCTCGACGGGGAATGAGCAGTTCTTC. Translated: CASRLSTGNEQFF.

The chain combines TRBV18 with TRBJ1-6; D is unresolved. CDR3 length: 13 residues. Trimming removed 5 bases at V and 7 bases at J, with 9 bases between. The V gene's germline CDR1 is KGHSH and CDR2 LQKENI. CDR3 in amino acids: CASSSTDNSPLHF. CDR3 sequence (DNA): TGTGCCAGCTCAAGCACAGACAATTCACCCCTCCACTTT.

The chain is built from TRBV7-9 and TRBJ2-2; tentatively, D is TRBD2 (5 bases). Trimming took off 8 bases at V and 1 base at J, with 14 bases between the two ends. This CDR3 has 15 amino acids. Germline V gene lookup returns CDR1 SEHNR and CDR2 FQNEAQ (reference sequence). The CDR3 spells CASSEIARNTGELFF. Written as DNA, the CDR3 is TGTGCCAGCTCCGAGATAGCGAGGAACACCGGGGAGCTGTTTTTT.

The rearrangement links TRBV13 to TRBJ1-4; the D gene is possibly TRBD1 (6 bases). V was pared by 5 bases and J by 6 bases, with 19 bases between. The germline V gene encodes CDR1 PRHDT and CDR2 FYEKMQ (reference sequence). The CDR3 consists of 16 residues. In DNA, the CDR3 is TGTGCCAGCAGCCTTAGGAGGGGGGGCGAGGATGAAAAACTGTTTTTT. Translating gives CASSLRRGGEDEKLFF.

The chain carries TRBV12-5 and TRBJ2-1, with TRBD2 matching over 7 bases. V gave up 7 bases and J gave up 7 bases; unmatched junction bases: 7. The CDR3 runs to 13 residues. Germline values: CDR1 LGHNT, CDR2 FRNRAP. The CDR3 spells CASALGGMNEQFF. In DNA, the CDR3 is TGTGCTAGTGCCCTCGGGGGGATGAATGAGCAGTTCTTC.

The J gene is TRBJ1-2, the V gene TRBV30; tentatively, D is TRBD1 (6 bases). Per germline, CDR1 GTSNPN and CDR2 SVGIG (reference sequence). V lost 7 bases to trimming and J lost 1 base, with 13 bases between them. The CDR3 is made up of 13 amino acids. The CDR3 nucleotides are TGTGCCTCGACAGGTGGGGTTAACTATGGCTACACCTTC. It is translated as CASTGGVNYGYTF. Filled out from reference TRBV30 and TRBJ1-2, the complete variable domain reads SQTIHQWPATLVQPVGSPLSLECTVEGTSNPNLYWYRQAAGRGLQLLFYSVGIGQISSEVPQNLSASRPQDRQFILSSKKLLLSDSGFYLCASTGGVNYGYTFGSGTRLTVV.

This clone was detected a few times. This rearrangement joins TRBV30 to TRBJ1-2; D uncertain. Germline V gene lookup returns CDR1 GTSNPN and CDR2 SVGIG (reference sequence). Trimming took off 0 bases at V and 5 bases at J, with 4 bases between the two ends. This CDR3 comprises 11 residues. This chain's CDR3 is CAWSVPYGYTF. The CDR3 DNA reads as TGTGCCTGGAGTGTCCCGTATGGCTACACCTTC. The whole variable domain, filled in from reference TRBV30 and TRBJ1-2, reads SQTIHQWPATLVQPVGSPLSLECTVEGTSNPNLYWYRQAAGRGLQLLFYSVGIGQISSEVPQNLSASRPQDRQFILSSKKLLLSDSGFYLCAWSVPYGYTFGSGTRLTVV.

The J gene is TRBJ2-2, the V gene TRBV28; tentative D call: TRBD1 (6 bases). V was trimmed by 7 bases and J by 3 bases, leaving 12 bases between them. The CDR3 extends over 14 amino acids. CDR1 is MDHEN and CDR2 is SYDVKM in the germline V gene. The CDR3 region has the DNA TGTGCCAGCAAGACCGGGACACACACCGGGGAGCTGTTTTTT. Amino acid sequence: CASKTGTHTGELFF.

The V call is TRBV9, the J call TRBJ1-2; D uncertain. The CDR3 runs 16 residues. V lost 0 bases, J lost 0 bases, and 12 bases lay in between. Germline values: CDR1 SGDLS, CDR2 YYNGEE. The CDR3 nucleotides are TGTGCCAGCAGCGTAGGGCCATCCCTCACTAACTATGGCTACACCTTC. Protein: CASSVGPSLTNYGYTF.

The CDR3 here is CATSRAERGGSTDTQYF. DNA of the CDR3: TGTGCCACCAGCAGAGCCGAGCGGGGGGGCAGCACAGATACGCAGTATTTT. The rearrangement links TRBV15 to TRBJ2-3; TRBD2 matches 10 bases. The CDR3 runs 17 residues. Per the germline V gene, CDR1 is LNHNV and CDR2 is YYDKDF (reference sequence). V lost 1 base to trimming and J lost 0 bases; unmatched junction nucleotides: 4. The complete variable domain, with remaining parts taken from reference TRBV15 and TRBJ2-3, reads DAMVIQNPRYQVTQFGKPVTLSCSQTLNHNVMYWYQQKSSQAPKLLFHYYDKDFNNEADTPDNFQSRRPNTSFCFLDIRSPGLGDTAMYLCATSRAERGGSTDTQYFGPGTRLTVL.

This clone was seen a few times. The chain has TRBV30 and TRBJ2-4, with D possibly matching TRBD1 (6 bases). Germline V CDR1 and CDR2: GTSNPN, SVGIG (reference sequence). This CDR3 is 13 amino acids long. Trimming stripped 3 bases from V and 4 bases from J, with 10 bases between. The CDR3 reads CAWSRQGKNIQYF. As DNA, the CDR3 is TGTGCCTGGAGCCGGCAGGGGAAAAACATTCAGTACTTC.

This clone appeared a few times. The chain employs TRBV27 and TRBJ2-7; 7 bases fit TRBD1. V lost 2 bases to trimming and J lost 4 bases; unmatched junction nucleotides: 5. This CDR3 is 14 amino acids long. Germline CDR1 MNHEY, CDR2 SMNVEV (reference sequence). The CDR3 sequence is CASSLDRESYEQYF. CDR3 DNA sequence: TGTGCCAGCAGTTTAGACAGGGAGAGTTACGAGCAGTACTTC.

The CDR3 DNA reads as TGTGCCAGCAGCTCGAAGGGACAGGGGGCCCCCGGGGAGCTGTTTTTT. This translates into CASSSKGQGAPGELFF. The chain uses TRBV5-4 and TRBJ2-2, with 12 bases aligning to TRBD1. After removal of 3 bases from V and 6 bases from J, the junction contained 6 bases not matched to a gene. Germline assignment: CDR1 SGHNT and CDR2 YYREEE (reference sequence). CDR3 length: 16 amino acids.

The chain uses TRBV3-1 (or the pseudogene TRBV3-2) and TRBJ2-3, with 10 bases aligning to TRBD2. Per germline, CDR1 LGHDT and CDR2 YNNKEL (reference sequence). The CDR3 contains 16 residues. The junction had 12 bases not matched to a gene; V was cut back by 4 bases and J by 8 bases. The CDR3 coding sequence is TGTGCCAGCAGCCCCTCAAGGAGCGGGGGGGTGGGTACGCAGTATTTT. Its translation is CASSPSRSGGVGTQYF.